These T cell receptor beta chains were read from a single sample in a study of blood T cell repertoires in COVID-19. Libraries were prepared by immunoSEQ multiplex PCR; TCRdb keeps only in-frame clonotypes and omits some of them. The sample has about 200,000 clones; about 88% are singletons. The material sequenced was peripheral blood. The receptor source for this set is a man between 60 and 75 years old with acute or convalescent COVID-19. Each CDR3 is given with its conserved first and last residue. D genes are given only for firm matches. The size entry is marked missing in some rows and otherwise reads once, few, many or a size class.

d_call	v_call	clone_size	j_call	cdr3_nt	cdr3_aa
TRBD2	TRBV7-2	NA	TRBJ2-7	TGTGCCAGCCGGGGGGGCGGGTACGAGCAGTACTTC	CASRGGGYEQYF
TRBD1	TRBV6-2/TRBV6-3	NA	TRBJ1-1	TGTGCCAGCAGTCCCCGTCGGACAGGGTGGGACACTGAAGCTTTCTTT	CASSPRRTGWDTEAFF
TRBD1	TRBV9	NA	TRBJ1-3	TGTGCCAGCAGCGTAGGGCAGGGGGCCACTGGAAACACCATATATTTT	CASSVGQGATGNTIYF
TRBD1	TRBV5-6	NA	TRBJ2-7	TGTGCCAGCAGCACTGTGGACAGGTCCTCCTACGAGCAGTACTTC	CASSTVDRSSYEQYF
TRBD1	TRBV5-1	NA	TRBJ1-1	TGCGCCAGCAGCGTGACAGGGGTAGACACTGAAGCTTTCTTT	CASSVTGVDTEAFF
NA	TRBV2	few	TRBJ1-5	TGTGCCAGCAGTGCGGAGGGTAGCAATCAGCCCCAGCATTTT	CASSAEGSNQPQHF
NA	TRBV6-2/TRBV6-3	NA	TRBJ1-5	TGTGCCAGCAGCACCCGGGCCTCACAGGGTAGCAATCAGCCCCAGCATTTT	CASSTRASQGSNQPQHF
NA	TRBV14	NA	TRBJ1-4	TGTGCCAGCAGCCGACAACCGGGATCTAATGAAAAACTGTTTTTT	CASSRQPGSNEKLFF
NA	TRBV7-8	many	TRBJ1-4	TGTGCCAGCAGCTTAGAGGGCGCGGGAAAACTGTTTTTT	CASSLEGAGKLFF
NA	TRBV6-1	NA	TRBJ1-6	TGTGCCAGCAGTGCCGCCAGAGGCAGGGGAAGCTCCTATAATTCACCCCTCCACTTT	CASSAARGRGSSYNSPLHF